A selection of T cell receptor beta chains follows, all from one sample in a study of OX40 agonist ivuxolimab in advanced cancers. Libraries were prepared by immunoSEQ multiplex PCR; TCRdb keeps only in-frame clonotypes and omits some of them. The repertoire holds 65,000 to 75,000 clones, with 92% as singletons. This sample comprised CD4+ or CD8+ T cells sorted from blood, obtained in a trial of the OX40 agonist ivuxolimab. The source of these receptors is an adult with an advanced solid tumor such as melanoma, head and neck, liver or kidney cancer. Each CDR3 is given with its conserved first and last residue. The D gene is left open where the match is weak. Some rows have no size entry. The others give once, few or many, or a class for an expanded clone.

j_gene,d_gene,abundance,v_gene,CDR3aa,CDR3nt
TRBJ2-3,TRBD1,-,TRBV10-3,CAINVRDRESTDTQYF,TGTGCCATCAATGTCAGGGACAGGGAGAGCACAGATACGCAGTATTTT
TRBJ2-1,-,-,TRBV7-2,CASSPGGAGILNEQFF,TGTGCCAGCAGCCCCGGAGGGGCGGGGATACTCAATGAGCAGTTCTTC
TRBJ2-7,TRBD2,-,TRBV5-1,CASSLVPSGGNYEQYF,TGCGCCAGCAGCTTGGTTCCTAGCGGGGGGAACTACGAGCAGTACTTC
TRBJ2-3,-,-,TRBV2,CASRTRHTDTQYF,TGTGCCAGCAGGACACGACACACAGATACGCAGTATTTT
TRBJ1-5,-,-,TRBV5-1,CASSLAPGYQPQHF,TGCGCCAGCAGCTTGGCCCCCGGATATCAGCCCCAGCATTTT
TRBJ1-2,-,-,TRBV12-5,CASGLVPASNYGYTF,TGTGCTAGTGGTTTGGTACCCGCATCTAACTATGGCTACACCTTC
TRBJ1-5,-,-,TRBV6-1,CASSEGTGSSQPQHF,TGTGCCAGCAGTGAAGGAACAGGTTCGAGTCAGCCCCAGCATTTT
TRBJ2-1,-,-,TRBV27,CASSFGQGSYNEQFF,TGTGCCAGCAGTTTTGGCCAAGGATCCTACAATGAGCAGTTCTTC
TRBJ2-5,TRBD2,-,TRBV9,CASSITSGQETQYF,TGTGCCAGCAGCATCACTAGCGGCCAAGAGACCCAGTACTTC
TRBJ2-1,TRBD2,-,TRBV4-3,CASSQGREAGSNEQFF,TGCGCCAGCAGCCAAGGGCGGGAGGCCGGCTCCAATGAGCAGTTCTTC
TRBJ1-1,-,-,TRBV19,CASSIIGGPRDTEAFF,TGTGCCAGTAGTATTATCGGGGGGCCCAGAGACACTGAAGCTTTCTTT
TRBJ2-7,-,-,TRBV4-3,CASSQVSAGTYEQYF,TGCGCCAGCAGCCAAGTTTCGGCGGGAACCTACGAGCAGTACTTC
TRBJ2-1,-,once,TRBV11-2,CASSLWGGPYNEQFF,TGTGCCAGCAGCTTATGGGGCGGCCCCTACAATGAGCAGTTCTTC
TRBJ2-3,TRBD2,-,TRBV9,CASSVASGIFTDTQYF,TGTGCCAGCAGCGTTGCTAGCGGGATCTTCACAGATACGCAGTATTTT
TRBJ2-7,TRBD2,few,TRBV7-2,CASSLVGYGSGSSYEQYF,TGTGCCAGCAGCTTAGTGGGGTATGGTAGCGGGAGCTCCTACGAGCAGTACTTC
TRBJ1-2,TRBD1,-,TRBV5-1,CASSFGQGQGYTF,TGCGCCAGCAGCTTCGGACAGGGCCAGGGCTACACCTTC
TRBJ2-7,-,-,TRBV7-7,CASSPQGGSYEQYF,TGTGCCAGCAGCCCACAGGGCGGCTCGTACGAGCAGTACTTC
TRBJ2-7,-,-,TRBV6-1,CASMKQYEQYF,TGTGCCAGCATGAAACAGTACGAGCAGTACTTC
TRBJ2-1,-,-,TRBV18,CASSPRQDNEQFF,TGTGCCAGCTCACCTAGACAGGACAATGAGCAGTTCTTC
TRBJ1-5,-,-,TRBV2,CASTRFSGYNQPQHF,TGTGCCAGCACCCGTTTTTCGGGGTACAATCAGCCCCAGCATTTT